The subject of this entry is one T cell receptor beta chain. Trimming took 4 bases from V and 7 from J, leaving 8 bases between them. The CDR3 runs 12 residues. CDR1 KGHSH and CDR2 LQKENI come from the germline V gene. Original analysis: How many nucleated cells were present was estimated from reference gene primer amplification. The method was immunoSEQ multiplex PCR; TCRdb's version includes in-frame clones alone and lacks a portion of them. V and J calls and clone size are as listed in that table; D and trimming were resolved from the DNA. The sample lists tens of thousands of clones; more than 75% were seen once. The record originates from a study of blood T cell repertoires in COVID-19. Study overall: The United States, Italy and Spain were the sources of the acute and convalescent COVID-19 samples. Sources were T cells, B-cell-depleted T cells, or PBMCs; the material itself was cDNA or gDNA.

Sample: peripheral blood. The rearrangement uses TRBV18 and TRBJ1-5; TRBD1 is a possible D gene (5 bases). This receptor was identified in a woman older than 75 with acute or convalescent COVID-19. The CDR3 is CASSRTGQPQHF. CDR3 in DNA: TGTGCCAGCTCACGAACAGGACAGCCCCAGCATTTT.